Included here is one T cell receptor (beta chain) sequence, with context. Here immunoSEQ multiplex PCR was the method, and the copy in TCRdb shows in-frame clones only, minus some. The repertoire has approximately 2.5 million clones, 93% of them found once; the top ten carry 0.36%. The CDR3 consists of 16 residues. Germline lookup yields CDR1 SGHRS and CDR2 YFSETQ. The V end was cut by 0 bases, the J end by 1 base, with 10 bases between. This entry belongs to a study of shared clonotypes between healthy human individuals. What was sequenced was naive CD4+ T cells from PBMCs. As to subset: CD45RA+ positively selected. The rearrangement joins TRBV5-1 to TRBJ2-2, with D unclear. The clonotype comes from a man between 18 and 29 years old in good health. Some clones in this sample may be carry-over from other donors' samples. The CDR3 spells CASSLGIVWNTGELFF. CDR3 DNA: TGCGCCAGCAGCTTGGGGATAGTTTGGAACACCGGGGAGCTGTTTTTT.